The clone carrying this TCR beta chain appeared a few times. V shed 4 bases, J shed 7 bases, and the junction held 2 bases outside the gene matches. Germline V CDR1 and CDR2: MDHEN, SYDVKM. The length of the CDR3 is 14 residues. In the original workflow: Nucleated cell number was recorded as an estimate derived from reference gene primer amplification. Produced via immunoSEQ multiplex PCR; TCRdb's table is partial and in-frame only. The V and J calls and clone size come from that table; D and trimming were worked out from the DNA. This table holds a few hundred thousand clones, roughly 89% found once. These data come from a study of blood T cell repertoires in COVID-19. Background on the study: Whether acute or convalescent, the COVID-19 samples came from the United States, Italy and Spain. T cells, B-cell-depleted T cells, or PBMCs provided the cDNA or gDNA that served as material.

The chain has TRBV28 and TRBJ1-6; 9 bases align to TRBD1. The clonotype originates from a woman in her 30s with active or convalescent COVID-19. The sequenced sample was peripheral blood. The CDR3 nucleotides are TGTGCCAGCAGTTCCGGGACAGGGAATTCACCCCTCCACTTT. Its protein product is CASSSGTGNSPLHF. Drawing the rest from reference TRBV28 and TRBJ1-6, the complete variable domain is DVKVTQSSRYLVKRTGEKVFLECVQDMDHENMFWYRQDPGLGLRLIYFSYDVKMKEKGDIPEGYSVSREKKERFSLILESASTNQTSMYLCASSSGTGNSPLHFGNGTRLTVT.